This record looks at one T cell receptor (beta chain) sequence and its context. Its antigen is currently not known. No base-level quality is on record; no much larger clone is a single base apart. Donors were healthy HIV-negative adults with no recently reported acute infections or vaccinations. All donors were Caucasian adults living in Nashville, Tennessee, USA. In the unsorted samples, 90 million to 100 million PBMCs were counted, and genomic DNA was extracted using the QIAamp DNA Blood Mini kit. Blood was obtained by leukapheresis, after which PBMCs were separated by Ficoll-Histopaque density gradient centrifugation and cryopreserved in liquid nitrogen vapor phase. The V end loses 8 bases and the J end loses 6 bases, and a stretch of 13 bases separates them. From the germline V gene (reference sequence), CDR1 is LNHDA and CDR2 is SQIVND. From the cysteine through the phenylalanine, the CDR3 covers 13 amino acids. Solely the CDR3 DNA is kept, with 39 bases framed from the first base.

This record belongs to a study of shared clonotypes between healthy human individuals (dated by TCRdb to 2018 to 2020). Describing the broader study: The cohort included a few men and a couple of women between 18 and 49 years of age. To estimate repertoire size and how much clonotype sharing occurs between individuals, the study deeply sequenced the blood TCR repertoires of five or six healthy adults. To increase sequencing depth and limit assay-specific biases, TCR repertoire library preparation and sequencing were carried out by different laboratories using diverse techniques. Between about 0.94 and 8.9 billion PBMCs per donor were obtained by leukapheresis.

Using the deep immunoSEQ assay, TCR CDR3 regions were amplified from genomic DNA by multiplex PCR. For each cell subset, the extracted genomic DNA was distributed evenly across all wells of several immunoSEQ 96-well plates, and each plate served as one replicate. For unsorted PBMC, each replicate PCR was loaded with about 280 ng genomic DNA, equivalent to approximately 33,000 T cell genomes. Ten immunoSEQ deep assay plates were used to sequence unsorted PBMC genomic DNA. The purified libraries were quantified using a Qubit 3.0 fluorometer, sized with a Bioanalyzer 2100, and then quantified again using the KAPA Library Quantification kit. Every immunoSEQ 96-well plate was sequenced on a separate single-read 150-cycle Illumina NextSeq 550 flow cell. The authors' analysis ran thus. Because the immunoSEQ output held only junctional sequences and lacked quality scores, the filtering could not match the filtering applied to full-length reads. Sequences were annotated with PyIR, a Python wrapper for IgBLAST v1.9, using IMGT germline references to assign V/J genes and CDR3. Reads were removed for weak V/J assignments (E-value above 1e-6), missing CDR3, stop codons, out-of-frame junctions, or ambiguous translated residues. V3J clonotypes were defined by identical inferred V gene, J gene, and CDR3 amino acid sequence. The percentage overlap between two repertoires was calculated by dividing the number of shared unique clonotypes by the size of the smaller repertoire. Three approaches were used to assess repertoire richness: RTK rarefaction, the Chao1 estimator, and Recon v2.1 estimates of unobserved clonotypes. Sourced from immuneACCESS, this table was stored by TCRdb with only in-frame sequences that have V and J called. A share of the clones is absent; for the studies checked, an unresolved V gene accounts for under half, and the remainder has no known explanation. V and J calls and clone size are given by that table; D and trimming were obtained from the DNA. For this sample there are a few hundred thousand clones; 79% appear just once. Of the sample, approximately 12% is held by the ten largest clones.

Study-level results and caveats: Sampling was restricted to blood, and TCR repertoires in tissues likely differ from the TCR repertoires found in blood. Because the study included only a small number of donors, the genetic and exposure-history diversity represented was limited. Pairwise subsampling indicated that sequencing depth was expected to affect the degree of clonotype sharing among donors.

Sequencing input: PBMCs. The TCR sequence derives from a middle-aged woman in good health. Some clones in this sample may be carry-over from other donors' samples. This chain joins TRBV19 to TRBJ2-2; no D segment can be confidently identified. The DNA is as follows: TGTGCCAGTCGACCGATCGGGCCCGGGGAGCTGTTTTTT. Its amino acids are CASRPIGPGELFF.